The 20 T cell receptor beta chains below come from one sample, sequenced in a study of PD-1 blockade in classical Hodgkin lymphoma. Sequenced by immunoSEQ multiplex PCR; TCRdb stores in-frame clones only, minus some. The sample consists of 40,000 to 50,000 clones, around 86% of them appearing once. Brentuximab vedotin exposure varied among the patients, all of whom had relapsed after autologous stem cell transplantation. The starting material was peripheral blood mononuclear cells (PBMCs), obtained before the second cycle of nivolumab. All receptors derive from a human donor with classical Hodgkin lymphoma.

This chain connects TRBV5-1 to TRBJ2-3; D not certain. CDR3 size: 14 residues. From germline, CDR1 is SGHRS and CDR2 YFSETQ. V lost 0 bases and J 3 bases, leaving 8 bases between the germline ends. CDR3 sequence (DNA): TGCGCCAGCAGCTTGGGACATGAGACAGATACGCAGTATTTT. Translated, it gives CASSLGHETDTQYF.

V gene TRBV19 combines with J gene TRBJ2-7, with 10 bases matching TRBD1. The CDR3 consists of 15 residues. The junction had 5 bases not matched to a gene; V was cut back by 6 bases and J by 0 bases. Germline CDR1 reads LNHDA; CDR2 reads SQIVND (reference sequence). The CDR3, as DNA: TGTGCCAGTAGCCCGGGACAGGGGAGCTCCTACGAGCAGTACTTC. Protein product: CASSPGQGSSYEQYF.

This chain uses TRBV19 with TRBJ2-1, with 7 nucleotides matching TRBD2. Per the germline V gene, CDR1 is LNHDA and CDR2 is SQIVND (reference sequence). The V segment lost 4 bases and the J segment 2 bases; nucleotides outside the gene matches: 8. The CDR3 loop spans 16 amino acids. The CDR3 nucleotides are TGTGCCAGTAGTACGAGAGCGGGATCTGCCTACAATGAGCAGTTCTTC. It codes for CASSTRAGSAYNEQFF.

This chain connects TRBV15 to TRBJ2-2, with D possibly TRBD1 on 6 matching bases. The CDR3 is 14 amino acids. The germline V gene encodes CDR1 LNHNV and CDR2 YYDKDF (reference sequence). V shed 6 bases and J shed 1 base, with 9 bases lying between them. CDR3 DNA: TGTGCCACCAGGTGGGGACAGAACACCGGGGAGCTGTTTTTT. Protein: CATRWGQNTGELFF. The variable domain in full, completed from reference TRBV15 and TRBJ2-2, reads DAMVIQNPRYQVTQFGKPVTLSCSQTLNHNVMYWYQQKSSQAPKLLFHYYDKDFNNEADTPDNFQSRRPNTSFCFLDIRSPGLGDTAMYLCATRWGQNTGELFFGEGSRLTVL.

This clone showed up just once. The V and J genes are TRBV29-1 and TRBJ2-5; 8 bases agree with TRBD1. J was trimmed by 1 base and V by 5 bases; bases with no gene match: 9. Looked up from germline, CDR1 is SQVTM and CDR2 is ANQGSEA. The CDR3 is made up of 15 amino acids. CDR3 protein: CSVIPGQDFQETQYF. In DNA, the CDR3 is TGCAGCGTTATCCCGGGACAGGACTTCCAAGAGACCCAGTACTTC.

This clone showed up just a few times. V usage is TRBV5-8 and J usage is TRBJ2-5, with 8 positions matching TRBD2. Trimming cost V 9 bases and J 2 bases; bases outside gene matches: 15. The CDR3 is 16 amino acids. Germline V gene lookup returns CDR1 SGHTS and CDR2 YDEGEE. CDR3 sequence: CATREGGLAVQETQYF. CDR3 DNA: TGTGCCACCCGGGAGGGGGGCCTAGCGGTACAAGAGACCCAGTACTTC.

This sequence joins TRBV15 and TRBJ2-2; D remains unclear. The V gene's germline CDR1 is LNHNV and CDR2 YYDKDF (reference sequence). With 0 bases removed from V and 0 bases from J, the gap between germline ends came to 5 bases. The CDR3 totals 15 residues. CDR3 residues: CATSRDLPNTGELFF. CDR3 nucleotides: TGTGCCACCAGCAGAGATCTTCCGAACACCGGGGAGCTGTTTTTT.

V and J are TRBV13 and TRBJ1-2; tentatively, D is TRBD1 (5 bases). The CDR3 is made up of 15 amino acids. The ends were cut back, 8 bases at V and 2 bases at J, with 18 bases in the middle. Germline V lookup: CDR1 PRHDT, CDR2 FYEKMQ (reference sequence). The CDR3 protein is CASGGGEDRNYGYTF. The CDR3 nucleotides are TGTGCCAGCGGGGGAGGGGAAGACAGAAACTATGGCTACACCTTC.

The chain employs TRBV27 and TRBJ2-3; tentative D call: TRBD1 (5 bases). V lost 4 bases, J lost 4 bases, and 15 bases lay in between. This CDR3 is built from 15 residues. CDR1 and CDR2 from the germline V gene are MNHEY and SMNVEV (reference sequence). The CDR3 spells CASSSRREDADTQYF. CDR3 bases: TGTGCCAGCAGTTCCCGCAGGGAAGATGCAGATACGCAGTATTTT.

The chain is built from TRBV5-1 and TRBJ2-2; D is unclear. V lost 2 bases, J lost 1 base, and 6 bases lay in between. The CDR3 is 14 residues long. Germline V lookup: CDR1 SGHRS, CDR2 YFSETQ. CDR3 DNA sequence: TGCGCCAGCAGCTTCAAACAGAACACCGGGGAGCTGTTTTTT. Its translation is CASSFKQNTGELFF.

The rearrangement uses TRBV14 and TRBJ1-5; 10 bases are shared with TRBD1. V shed 3 bases and J 3 bases; nucleotides not matched to a gene: 2. The CDR3 has 15 residues. Per germline, CDR1 SGHDN and CDR2 FVKESK. DNA for the CDR3: TGTGCCAGCAGCCAGGGACAGGGGCCCAATCAGCCCCAGCATTTT. Translating it yields CASSQGQGPNQPQHF. Combining the CDR3 with reference TRBV14 and TRBJ1-5 gives the whole variable domain EAGVTQFPSHSVIEKGQTVTLRCDPISGHDNLYWYRRVMGKEIKFLLHFVKESKQDESGMPNNRFLAERTGGTYSTLKVQPAELEDSGVYFCASSQGQGPNQPQHFGDGTRLSIL.

This sequence joins TRBV18 and TRBJ2-1; 9 bases are shared with TRBD2. The CDR3 contains 17 residues. After removal of 1 base from V and 5 bases from J, the junction contained 9 bases not matched to a gene. The V gene's germline CDR1 is KGHSH and CDR2 LQKENI. The CDR3 reads CASSPRLSGSIDNEQFF. In DNA, the CDR3 is TGTGCCAGCTCACCACGCCTTAGCGGGAGTATCGACAATGAGCAGTTCTTC.

This clone appeared once. The V call is TRBV2, the J call TRBJ2-4; TRBD2 might be the D (5 bases). This CDR3 comprises 17 residues. Trimming removed 4 bases from V and 0 bases from J, with 16 bases in between. Per germline, CDR1 SNHLY and CDR2 FYNNEI. The CDR3 DNA sequence: TGTGCCAGCAGTGGTACCGGGATCCCGTTAGCCAAAAACATTCAGTACTTC. Translated: CASSGTGIPLAKNIQYF.

The chain combines TRBV5-8 with TRBJ1-2; D is uncertain. Looked up from germline, CDR1 is SGHTS and CDR2 is YDEGEE. Trimming took 6 bases from V and 3 from J, leaving 18 bases between them. The CDR3 has 15 residues. Here the CDR3 reads CASTAFPPLDYGYTF. The CDR3 DNA is TGTGCCAGCACCGCGTTTCCCCCGCTGGACTATGGCTACACCTTC.

This chain links TRBV18 with TRBJ1-3; TRBD1 matches at 10 bases. The CDR3 is 17 amino acids. Germline V gives CDR1 KGHSH, CDR2 LQKENI. J lost 4 bases, V lost 0 bases, and 6 bases had no gene match. This CDR3 is CASSPPRTGGSGNTIYF. Here the CDR3 DNA reads TGTGCCAGCTCACCACCCCGGACAGGGGGGTCCGGAAACACCATATATTTT.

The chain is built from TRBV5-5 and TRBJ2-7; TRBD1 aligns across 10 bases. The CDR3 runs to 14 residues. The V and J ends lost 5 bases and 5 bases, in that order; junction bases with no gene match: 7. Germline CDR1 is SGHKS and CDR2 is YYEKEE (reference sequence). CDR3: CASSEGQGPNEQYF. The CDR3 DNA reads as TGTGCCAGCAGTGAGGGACAGGGGCCGAACGAGCAGTACTTC.

V gene TRBV6-1 combines with J gene TRBJ1-2, with 9 bases identical to TRBD1. The germline gives CDR1 MNHNS, CDR2 SASEGT. J was trimmed by 8 bases and V by 7 bases; bases with no gene match: 14. CDR3 size: 15 residues. The CDR3 nucleotides read TGTGCCAGCATCCCCGAACCGGGACAGGGAAGAGGCTACACCTTC. It specifies CASIPEPGQGRGYTF.

This clone was seen once. The V call is TRBV6-5, the J call TRBJ1-1, with D perhaps TRBD1 (5 bases). Germline V gene data show CDR1 as MNHEY and CDR2 as SVGAGI. Trimming left V 5 bases short and J 3 bases short, with 16 bases between. The CDR3 spans 15 residues. The CDR3 protein is CASSRRAGLDTEAFF. In nucleotides, the CDR3 is TGTGCCAGCAGTAGGCGGGCAGGGCTGGACACTGAAGCTTTCTTT.

The count of this clone is one. The chain has TRBV9 and TRBJ1-1, with D uncertain. Germline assignment: CDR1 SGDLS and CDR2 YYNGEE. V lost 5 bases to trimming and J lost 5 bases, with 13 bases between them. The CDR3 totals 13 residues. The CDR3 spells CASSGLLGTEAFF. The CDR3 coding sequence is TGTGCCAGCAGTGGACTCCTAGGGACTGAAGCTTTCTTT.

V gene TRBV19 combines with J gene TRBJ2-7; D not resolved. V lost 5 bases and J lost 7, with 18 bases in between. CDR3 length equals 14 residues. Germline CDR1 and CDR2: LNHDA and SQIVND (reference sequence). The CDR3 DNA is TGTGCCAGTAGTGTGGGTGATGCTTCGAGAGAGCAGTACTTC. Amino acid sequence: CASSVGDASREQYF.